The 29 T cell receptor beta chains reported below all come from one sample, sequenced in a study of cytomegalovirus exposure and HLA in healthy donors. Amplification used 60 Vbeta primers and 13 Jbeta primers. Here immunoSEQ multiplex PCR was the method, and the copy in TCRdb shows in-frame clones only, minus some. In the table there are roughly 100,000 clones, over 60% of which are singletons. The sequenced sample consisted of PBMCs. The receptors were sampled from a woman between 18 and 30 years old in good health and CMV-seropositive.

This clone was seen more than once but under ten times. This chain joins TRBV12-5 and TRBJ1-1, with a tentative D call TRBD1 (6 bases). The CDR3 runs to 17 residues. Trimming pared 0 bases from V and 7 bases from J, leaving 21 bases between. Germline V lookup: CDR1 LGHNT, CDR2 FRNRAP. The CDR3 spells CASGLVGTPAGRGEAFF. The DNA for the CDR3 is TGTGCTAGTGGTTTGGTGGGGACACCAGCAGGAAGGGGTGAAGCTTTCTTT.

The chain uses TRBV9 and TRBJ2-7; maybe TRBD1 (5 bases). CDR3 length equals 14 residues. Germline V CDR1 and CDR2: SGDLS, YYNGEE. The V gene lost 3 bases and the J gene lost 9 bases, with 19 bases spanning the gap. The CDR3 DNA sequence: TGTGCCAGCAGCGATGGGGCGCGCGGAGTAGGGCAGTACTTC. Amino acid sequence: CASSDGARGVGQYF.

The chain joins TRBV9 to TRBJ2-7; 9 nucleotides match TRBD1. CDR3 size: 14 residues. V dropped 2 bases and J dropped 6; count of bases not matched to a gene: 6. Germline V gene lookup returns CDR1 SGDLS and CDR2 YYNGEE. CDR3 in DNA: TGTGCCAGCAGCGTGGGGGACAGGGCTGGCGAGCAGTACTTC. Its translation is CASSVGDRAGEQYF.

The chain uses TRBV28 and TRBJ1-2; the match to TRBD1 covers 10 bases. Looked up from germline, CDR1 is MDHEN and CDR2 is SYDVKM. V was clipped by 4 bases and J by 6 bases; unmatched bases: 14. The CDR3 runs to 17 residues. CDR3 sequence (DNA): TGTGCCAGCAGTTCCCTCGGAATGACAGGGGGCGAAAATGGCTACACCTTC. Its translation is CASSSLGMTGGENGYTF.

The chain couples TRBV29-1 to TRBJ2-4; the D gene is possibly TRBD1 (6 bases). CDR1 is SQVTM, CDR2 ANQGSEA, per germline. V shed 6 bases and J shed 6 bases, with 18 bases lying between them. The CDR3 sequence is 14 residues long. The CDR3 sequence is CSVQGGTGVNIQYF. CDR3 nucleotide sequence: TGCAGCGTCCAAGGGGGTACAGGAGTAAACATTCAGTACTTC.

V usage is TRBV7-8 and J usage is TRBJ1-6; D unclear. Germline loops: CDR1 SGHVS, CDR2 FQNEAQ. This CDR3 has 14 amino acids. V shed 1 base and J shed 7 bases, with 8 bases lying between them. The CDR3 nucleotides are TGTGCCAGCAGCTTAGACAGTGGGAATTCACCCCTCCACTTT. It codes for CASSLDSGNSPLHF.

The CDR3 DNA sequence: TGCAGCGTTGTATGGGGAGGGACAGATACGCAGTATTTT. Translated: CSVVWGGTDTQYF. The V call is TRBV29-1, the J call TRBJ2-3, with 7 bases aligning to TRBD2. Germline assignment: CDR1 SQVTM and CDR2 ANQGSEA. V lost 4 bases to trimming and J lost 3 bases; unmatched junction nucleotides: 4. This CDR3 region has 13 residues.

This chain connects TRBV27 to TRBJ2-1; 12 bases agree with TRBD2. After removal of 5 bases from V and 4 bases from J, the junction contained 3 bases not matched to a gene. The CDR3 length is 15 residues. Germline V gives CDR1 MNHEY, CDR2 SMNVEV (reference sequence). CDR3 protein: CASSRTSGEYNEQFF. The CDR3 DNA is TGTGCCAGCAGTCGGACTAGCGGGGAATACAATGAGCAGTTCTTC.

The chain links TRBV10-1 to TRBJ1-6; D call uncertain. Per the germline V gene, CDR1 is WNHNN and CDR2 is SYGVQD (reference sequence). The ends were cut back, 8 bases at V and 0 bases at J, with 11 bases in the middle. The CDR3 runs to 15 residues. CDR3: CASHFASSYNSPLHF. In nucleotides, the CDR3 is TGCGCCAGCCACTTCGCAAGCTCCTATAATTCACCCCTCCACTTT.

This clone is deemed medium-sized. J is TRBJ1-4 and V is TRBV7-6; D gene ambiguous. This CDR3 has 16 residues. Trimming left V 0 bases short and J 0 bases short, with 8 bases between. Germline V gives CDR1 SGHVS, CDR2 FNYEAQ. The CDR3 sequence: CASSLAYLATNEKLFF. CDR3 nucleotides: TGTGCCAGCAGCTTAGCGTATCTTGCAACTAATGAAAAACTGTTTTTT.

A single count supports this clone. The rearrangement joins TRBV29-1 to TRBJ2-1; TRBD2 agrees at 7 bases. The CDR3 has 11 amino acids. Germline V gene data show CDR1 as SQVTM and CDR2 as ANQGSEA. V was clipped by 6 bases and J by 7 bases; unmatched bases: 3. The CDR3 nucleotides read TGCAGCGTCCTGGGACTAAATGAGCAGTTCTTC. Its translation is CSVLGLNEQFF.

The chain combines TRBV28 with TRBJ2-1; the D gene is possibly TRBD1 (5 bases). The germline CDR1 and CDR2 sequences are MDHEN and SYDVKM. V lost 6 bases and J lost 3, with 15 bases in between. The CDR3 is made up of 15 amino acids. The CDR3 loop is CASSLQGPLYNEQFF. CDR3 bases: TGTGCCAGCAGCCTGCAGGGCCCCCTCTACAATGAGCAGTTCTTC.

This clone came up a few times. The chain combines TRBV30 with TRBJ2-7, with 8 bases matching TRBD2. There are 16 residues in the CDR3. The V gene's germline CDR1 is GTSNPN and CDR2 SVGIG (reference sequence). V was pared by 0 bases and J by 3 bases, with 10 bases of the junction left unmatched. Here the CDR3 reads CAWSVGSSGHIYEQYF. The CDR3 bases are TGTGCCTGGAGTGTAGGGTCTAGCGGGCACATCTACGAGCAGTACTTC.

The rearrangement links TRBV7-9 to TRBJ1-6; 9 nucleotides align to TRBD1. CDR1 is SEHNR and CDR2 is FQNEAQ in the germline V gene (reference sequence). The V and J ends lost 1 base and 9 bases, in that order; junction bases with no gene match: 4. This CDR3 is 15 amino acids long. The CDR3 region has the DNA TGTGCCAGCAGCTTAGGGGGACAGGGAGGTTCACCCCTCCACTTT. This codes for CASSLGGQGGSPLHF. The whole variable domain, remainder taken from reference TRBV7-9 and TRBJ1-6, is DTGVSQNPRHKITKRGQNVTFRCDPISEHNRLYWYRQTLGQGPEFLTYFQNEAQLEKSRLLSDRFSAERPKGSFSTLEIQRTEQGDSAMYLCASSLGGQGGSPLHFGNGTRLTVT.

This clone was seen a single time. The chain joins TRBV19 to TRBJ2-5; a weak D match, TRBD2 (5 bases). The CDR3 runs 13 residues. The germline V gene encodes CDR1 LNHDA and CDR2 SQIVND (reference sequence). The V gene lost 1 base and the J gene lost 2 bases, with 5 bases spanning the gap. CDR3 amino acids: CASSIAGQETQYF. DNA for the CDR3: TGTGCCAGTAGTATAGCGGGGCAAGAGACCCAGTACTTC.

J is TRBJ1-4 and V is TRBV2; tentative D call: TRBD1 (5 bases). The V and J ends lost 3 bases and 8 bases respectively, with 13 bases between them. The CDR3 contains 14 residues. CDR1 is SNHLY and CDR2 is FYNNEI in the germline V gene. The CDR3, as DNA: TGTGCCAGCAGTGACAGGGTTATCCGGGAAAAACTGTTTTTT. This gives the protein CASSDRVIREKLFF.

V gene TRBV19 combines with J gene TRBJ2-5; TRBD2 agrees at 11 bases. J lost 5 bases, V lost 6 bases, and 5 bases had no gene match. This CDR3 has 14 amino acids. The germline V gene has CDR1 LNHDA and CDR2 SQIVND (reference sequence). The CDR3 sequence: CASRGLAERETQYF. For the CDR3, the DNA is TGTGCCAGTAGGGGACTAGCGGAGAGGGAGACCCAGTACTTC.

The J gene is TRBJ2-1, the V gene TRBV28; 10 nucleotides line up with TRBD2. CDR1 and CDR2 (germline): MDHEN, SYDVKM. V lost 5 bases, J lost 8 bases, and 9 bases stayed unmatched. The CDR3 has 15 residues. The CDR3 is CASSPGLAVVDEQFF. The DNA of the CDR3 is TGTGCCAGCAGTCCTGGACTAGCGGTGGTCGATGAGCAGTTCTTC.

The V call is TRBV5-1, the J call TRBJ2-7; D is uncertain. V lost 0 bases and J lost 6, with 19 bases in between. CDR3 length equals 16 residues. Germline V CDR1 and CDR2: SGHRS, YFSETQ. CDR3 region: CASSLEIAGFGVEQYF. The DNA of the CDR3 is TGCGCCAGCAGCTTGGAGATAGCCGGGTTCGGCGTCGAGCAGTACTTC.

The J gene is TRBJ1-5, the V gene TRBV4-1; 9 positions agree with TRBD1. Germline V gene data show CDR1 as MGHRA and CDR2 as YSYEKL. This CDR3 comprises 20 residues. With V trimmed by 0 bases and J by 6 bases, 18 bases remained unmatched. The chain's CDR3 is CASSQDRRSDRGSWGQPQHF. DNA for the CDR3: TGCGCCAGCAGCCAAGATCGACGGTCGGACAGGGGCTCTTGGGGTCAGCCCCAGCATTTT.

This chain uses TRBV9 with TRBJ2-5, with 7 bases lining up with TRBD2. After removal of 7 bases from V and 4 bases from J, the junction contained 1 base not matched to a gene. CDR3 length: 11 amino acids. Germline-derived CDR1 and CDR2 are SGDLS and YYNGEE. The CDR3 DNA sequence: TGTGCCAGCGGGGGGGGAGAGACCCAGTACTTC. It encodes CASGGGETQYF.

The chain is built from TRBV6-1 and TRBJ2-5, with TRBD1 as a possible D gene (6 bases). This CDR3 comprises 15 residues. Germline V gene sequence: CDR1 MNHNS, CDR2 SASEGT. Trimming cost V 6 bases and J 5 bases, with 19 bases left between them. CDR3 sequence (DNA): TGTGCCAGCAGGCCCCAGCGAGGGGGTTTTGAGACCCAGTACTTC. Translating it yields CASRPQRGGFETQYF.

The CDR3 DNA reads as TGTGCCTGGAACCAAGGTCCGGGACTAGCTTCGTTTGAGCAGTTCTTC. It yields the protein CAWNQGPGLASFEQFF. This chain uses TRBV30 with TRBJ2-1, with 9 positions matching TRBD2. The CDR3 extends over 16 amino acids. J was trimmed by 9 bases and V by 4 bases; bases with no gene match: 16. Germline CDR1 GTSNPN, CDR2 SVGIG (reference sequence).

This rearrangement joins TRBV27 to TRBJ2-7; 10 positions agree with TRBD1. Germline CDR1 reads MNHEY; CDR2 reads SMNVEV (reference sequence). Germline trimming cut 7 bases from V and 2 bases from J; bases unmatched to any gene: 11. The CDR3 extends over 16 amino acids. CDR3 nucleotides: TGTGCCAGCACCTCTTTCGGCGGACAGGGGGCCTACGAGCAGTACTTC. It translates to CASTSFGGQGAYEQYF.

The chain recombines TRBV6-5 with TRBJ1-4, with D possibly TRBD1 on 5 matching bases. CDR3 length equals 15 residues. The germline CDR1 and CDR2 sequences are MNHEY and SVGAGI. Trimming took 6 bases from V and 5 from J, leaving 16 bases between them. DNA for the CDR3: TGTGCCAGCAGCCCCGGGGGGGGATTAAATGAAAAACTGTTTTTT. Its translation: CASSPGGGLNEKLFF.

V gene TRBV19 combines with J gene TRBJ1-3, with a tentative D call TRBD1 (6 bases). Trimming took 2 bases from V and 4 from J, leaving 15 bases between them. The CDR3 length is 16 residues. The V gene's germline CDR1 is LNHDA and CDR2 SQIVND (reference sequence). CDR3 in DNA: TGTGCCAGTAGTATACTCTCGACAGGTGGCGGAAACACCATATATTTT. Its protein is CASSILSTGGGNTIYF.

The gene calls are TRBV28 and TRBJ2-1; TRBD2 might be the D (5 bases). The V and J ends lost 3 bases and 1 base respectively, with 13 bases between them. This CDR3 is 16 amino acids long. The V gene's germline CDR1 is MDHEN and CDR2 SYDVKM. CDR3 nucleotides: TGTGCCAGCAGTTTGAAGGAGGTGAGGTCCTACAATGAGCAGTTCTTC. This translates into CASSLKEVRSYNEQFF.

The chain joins TRBV5-6 to TRBJ2-5, with a possible D match to TRBD1 (6 bases). The J call may be mistaken, given a closer DNA end match to TRBJ2-7. Looked up from germline, CDR1 is SGHDT and CDR2 is YYEEEE. The CDR3 runs 15 residues. In nucleotides, the CDR3 is TGTGCCAGCAGCTCCTGGATGACAGGAAACTACGAGCAGTACTTC. As protein: CASSSWMTGNYEQYF.

The V and J genes are TRBV7-9 and TRBJ1-4; a weak D match, TRBD1 (5 bases). The CDR3 sequence is 17 residues long. V was shortened by 4 bases and J by 8 bases, with 23 bases between the two germline ends. Germline CDR1 is SEHNR and CDR2 is FQNEAQ (reference sequence). In DNA form, the CDR3 reads TGTGCCAGCAGCTCGGGGGTTAGAGGGTCCCCCTGGGAAAAACTGTTTTTT. Its protein product is CASSSGVRGSPWEKLFF.